Listed below are T cell receptor beta chains from one sample, sequenced in a study of CD8+ T cells in alopecia areata. The protocol was immunoSEQ multiplex PCR, while the TCRdb copy is restricted to in-frame clones and leaves out a portion. The table has some 120,000 clones, 50% to 60% seen once. Here the sequenced sample was CD4+ T cells sorted from blood, taken at week 0. The origin of the receptors is a human donor with alopecia areata. Both conserved end residues are trimmed from each CDR3.

J gene: TRBJ2-3; V gene: TRBV29-1; CDR3 protein: SAPPPGAGGVDTQY
J gene: TRBJ2-7; V gene: TRBV27; CDR3 protein: ASSSSTAGGGSYEQY
J gene: TRBJ2-1; V gene: TRBV2; CDR3 protein: ASSEFAGPYNEQF
J gene: TRBJ1-2; V gene: TRBV25-1; CDR3 protein: ASSGNVRSYGYT
J gene: TRBJ2-5; V gene: TRBV5-1; CDR3 protein: ASSFGGRETQY
J gene: TRBJ1-2; V gene: TRBV18; CDR3 protein: ASSPGTGGART
J gene: TRBJ2-5; V gene: TRBV5-1; CDR3 protein: ASSAQGLPSETQY
J gene: TRBJ1-2; V gene: TRBV6-5; CDR3 protein: ASSYSQGGGGYT
J gene: TRBJ1-2; V gene: TRBV2; CDR3 protein: ASSPNVPGQGVGYT
J gene: TRBJ1-4; V gene: TRBV25-1; CDR3 protein: ASSRGNEDEKLF
J gene: TRBJ2-1; V gene: TRBV4-3; CDR3 protein: ASSPYLTSDTYNEQF
J gene: TRBJ1-1; V gene: TRBV9; CDR3 protein: ASSVSGGTNTEAF
J gene: TRBJ2-2; V gene: TRBV15; CDR3 protein: ATSTYRETGELF
J gene: TRBJ1-5; V gene: TRBV7-2; CDR3 protein: ASSLDFSRDQPQH
J gene: TRBJ2-5; V gene: TRBV9; CDR3 protein: ASSALAGPQETQY
J gene: TRBJ2-1; V gene: TRBV9; CDR3 protein: ASSPGGASGGQEQF
J gene: TRBJ2-3; V gene: TRBV7-9; CDR3 protein: ASSLVLVRGSDTQY
J gene: TRBJ2-2; V gene: TRBV25-1; CDR3 protein: ASSDGRLNTGELF
J gene: TRBJ2-7; V gene: TRBV5-1; CDR3 protein: ASSLQGREQY
J gene: TRBJ1-5; V gene: TRBV6-1; CDR3 protein: ASSEWGQGNQPQH
J gene: TRBJ1-5; V gene: TRBV13; CDR3 protein: ASSRGGSNQPQH
J gene: TRBJ2-3; V gene: TRBV2; CDR3 protein: ASSGGQGSTDTQY
J gene: TRBJ2-5; V gene: TRBV7-9; CDR3 protein: ASSWTGAEETQY
J gene: TRBJ1-5; V gene: TRBV4-2; CDR3 protein: ASSVGPISSQPQH
J gene: TRBJ1-1; V gene: TRBV5-1; CDR3 protein: ASMREPNTEAF
J gene: TRBJ2-2; V gene: TRBV5-4; CDR3 protein: ASSPKKVSGTGELF
J gene: TRBJ2-3; V gene: TRBV29-1; CDR3 protein: SVDSGEGTDTQY
J gene: TRBJ2-3; V gene: TRBV5-1; CDR3 protein: ASSFAQGTDTQY
J gene: TRBJ2-5; V gene: TRBV2; CDR3 protein: ASSERQGETQY
J gene: TRBJ2-7; V gene: TRBV27; CDR3 protein: ASSSPGLADYEQY
J gene: TRBJ2-3; V gene: TRBV15; CDR3 protein: ATSRDLGQGYFPTQDTQY
J gene: TRBJ1-5; V gene: TRBV4-3; CDR3 protein: ASSQEVNQPQH
J gene: TRBJ2-5; V gene: TRBV15; CDR3 protein: ATSRGLAGDWKETQY
J gene: TRBJ2-3; V gene: TRBV4-1; CDR3 protein: ASSPMAYKGPTDTQY
J gene: TRBJ1-4; V gene: TRBV5-6; CDR3 protein: ASSLQGSKEKLF
J gene: TRBJ2-1; V gene: TRBV7-8; CDR3 protein: ASSFTGGLAGNYEQF
J gene: TRBJ1-2; V gene: TRBV6-5; CDR3 protein: ASSYQQDYGYT
J gene: TRBJ2-5; V gene: TRBV7-9; CDR3 protein: ASSFRGSGDETQY